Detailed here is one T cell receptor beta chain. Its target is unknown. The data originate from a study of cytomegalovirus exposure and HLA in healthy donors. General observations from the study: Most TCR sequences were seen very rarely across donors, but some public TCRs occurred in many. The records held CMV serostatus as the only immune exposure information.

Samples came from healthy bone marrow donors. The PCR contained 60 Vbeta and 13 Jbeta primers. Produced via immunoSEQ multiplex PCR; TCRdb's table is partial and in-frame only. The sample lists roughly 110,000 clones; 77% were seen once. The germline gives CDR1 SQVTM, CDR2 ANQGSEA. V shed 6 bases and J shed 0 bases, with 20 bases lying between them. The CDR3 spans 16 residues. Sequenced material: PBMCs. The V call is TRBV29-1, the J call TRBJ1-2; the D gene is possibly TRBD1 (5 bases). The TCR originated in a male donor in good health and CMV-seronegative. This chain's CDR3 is CSVVGQGSLTNYGYTF. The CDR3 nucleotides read TGCAGCGTGGTTGGGCAGGGATCCCTTACTAACTATGGCTACACCTTC.